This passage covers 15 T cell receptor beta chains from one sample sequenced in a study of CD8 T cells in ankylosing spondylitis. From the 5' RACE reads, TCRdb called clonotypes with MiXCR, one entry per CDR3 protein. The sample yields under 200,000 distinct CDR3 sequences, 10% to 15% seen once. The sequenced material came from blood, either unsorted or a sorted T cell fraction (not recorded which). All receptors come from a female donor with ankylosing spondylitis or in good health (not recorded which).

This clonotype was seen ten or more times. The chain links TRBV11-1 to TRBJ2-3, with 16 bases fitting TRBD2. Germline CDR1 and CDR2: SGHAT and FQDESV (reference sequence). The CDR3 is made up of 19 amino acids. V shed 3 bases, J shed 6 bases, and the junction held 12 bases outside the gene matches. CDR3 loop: CASSFTPGLAGGPSDTQYF. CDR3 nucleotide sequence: TGTGCCAGCAGCTTTACACCGGGACTAGCGGGAGGGCCGTCGGATACGCAGTATTTT.

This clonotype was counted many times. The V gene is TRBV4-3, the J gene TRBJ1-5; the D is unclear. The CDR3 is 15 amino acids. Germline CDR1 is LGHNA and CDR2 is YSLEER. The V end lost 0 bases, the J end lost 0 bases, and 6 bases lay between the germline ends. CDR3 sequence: CASSQDRNSNQPQHF. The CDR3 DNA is TGCGCCAGCAGCCAAGATAGGAATAGCAATCAGCCCCAGCATTTT.

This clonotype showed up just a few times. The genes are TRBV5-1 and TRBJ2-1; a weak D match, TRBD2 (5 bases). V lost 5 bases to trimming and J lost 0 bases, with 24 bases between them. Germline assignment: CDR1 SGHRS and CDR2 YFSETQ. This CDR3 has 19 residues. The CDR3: CASSRLREGSYSSYNEQFF. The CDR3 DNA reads TGCGCCAGCAGTAGGTTACGAGAAGGGAGTTATAGCTCCTACAATGAGCAGTTCTTC.

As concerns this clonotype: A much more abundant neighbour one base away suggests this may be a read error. The CDR3 region is CASSLPQKTQYF. The CDR3 bases are TGTGCCAGCAGCCTCCCCCAGAAGACCCAGTACTTC. The V and J genes are TRBV12-3 or TRBV12-4 and TRBJ2-5, with D uncertain. The CDR3 sequence is 12 residues long. V was pared by 6 bases and J by 6 bases, with 11 bases between.

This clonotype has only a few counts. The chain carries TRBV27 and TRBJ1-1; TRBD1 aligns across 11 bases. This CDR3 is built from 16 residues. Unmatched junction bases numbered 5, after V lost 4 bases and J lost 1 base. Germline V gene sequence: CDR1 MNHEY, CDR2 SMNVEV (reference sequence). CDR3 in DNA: TGTGCCAGCAGTTGGGACAGGGGGGGCGCGAACACTGAAGCTTTCTTT. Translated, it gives CASSWDRGGANTEAFF.

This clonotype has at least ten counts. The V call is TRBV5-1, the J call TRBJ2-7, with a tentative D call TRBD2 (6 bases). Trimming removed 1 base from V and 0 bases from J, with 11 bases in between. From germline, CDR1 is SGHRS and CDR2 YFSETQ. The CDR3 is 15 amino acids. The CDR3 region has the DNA TGCGCCAGCAGCTTGAGGGGACTGGCCTCCTACGAGCAGTACTTC. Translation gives CASSLRGLASYEQYF.

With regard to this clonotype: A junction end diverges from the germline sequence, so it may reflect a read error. The CDR3 nucleotides read TGTGCCAGCAGCTTAGGGACCTTAGCCAAAAACATTCGGTACTTC. Its translation is CASSLGTLAKNIRYF. The V call is TRBV7-8, the J call TRBJ2-4; D is undetermined. The CDR3 is 15 residues long. Germline assignment: CDR1 SGHVS and CDR2 FQNEAQ.

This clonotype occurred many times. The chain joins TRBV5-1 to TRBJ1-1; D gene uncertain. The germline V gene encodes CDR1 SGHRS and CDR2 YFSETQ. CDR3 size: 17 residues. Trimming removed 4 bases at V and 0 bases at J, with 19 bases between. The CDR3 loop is CASSPAQGGIMNTEAFF. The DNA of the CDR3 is TGCGCCAGCAGCCCAGCTCAAGGTGGGATCATGAACACTGAAGCTTTCTTT.

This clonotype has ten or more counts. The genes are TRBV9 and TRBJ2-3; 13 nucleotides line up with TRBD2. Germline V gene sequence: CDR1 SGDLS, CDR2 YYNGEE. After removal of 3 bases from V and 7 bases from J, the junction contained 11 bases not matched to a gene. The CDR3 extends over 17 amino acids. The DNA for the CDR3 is TGTGCCAGCAGCGCCGAGAGTGGACTAGCGGGAGTATATACGCAGTATTTT. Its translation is CASSAESGLAGVYTQYF. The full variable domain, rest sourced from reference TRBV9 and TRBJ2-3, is DSGVTQTPKHLITATGQRVTLRCSPRSGDLSVYWYQQSLDQGLQFLIQYYNGEERAKGNILERFSAQQFPDLHSELNLSSLELGDSALYFCASSAESGLAGVYTQYFGPGTRLTVL.

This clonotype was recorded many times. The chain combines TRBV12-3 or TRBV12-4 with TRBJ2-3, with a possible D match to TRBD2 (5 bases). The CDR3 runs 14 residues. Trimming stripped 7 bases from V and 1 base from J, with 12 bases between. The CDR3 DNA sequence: TGTGCCAGCAAAAGAGGAGGCCGCACAGATACGCAGTATTTT. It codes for CASKRGGRTDTQYF.

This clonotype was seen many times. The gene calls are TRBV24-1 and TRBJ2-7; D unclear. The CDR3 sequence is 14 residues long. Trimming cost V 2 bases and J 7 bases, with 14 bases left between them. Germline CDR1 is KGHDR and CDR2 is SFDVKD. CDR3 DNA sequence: TGTGCCACCAGTGATTGGACGGAACCTAGGGAGCAGTACTTC. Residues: CATSDWTEPREQYF.

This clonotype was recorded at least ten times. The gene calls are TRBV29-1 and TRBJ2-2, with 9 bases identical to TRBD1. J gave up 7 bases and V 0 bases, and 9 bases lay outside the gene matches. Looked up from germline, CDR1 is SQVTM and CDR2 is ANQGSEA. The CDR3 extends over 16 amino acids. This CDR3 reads CSVEDLGGQGIGELFF. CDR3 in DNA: TGCAGCGTTGAAGATCTAGGGGGACAGGGAATCGGGGAGCTGTTTTTT.

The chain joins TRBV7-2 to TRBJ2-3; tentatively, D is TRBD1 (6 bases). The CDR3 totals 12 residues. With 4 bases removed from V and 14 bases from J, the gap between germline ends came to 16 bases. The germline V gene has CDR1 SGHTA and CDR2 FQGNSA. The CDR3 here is CASSYPGVNLYF. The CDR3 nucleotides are TGTGCCAGCAGCTATCCAGGGGTAAATCTGTATTTT.

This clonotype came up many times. DNA of the CDR3: TGTGCCAGCAGTTTAGGGGCTGGCTCCTACAATGAGCAGTTCTTC. Amino acids: CASSLGAGSYNEQFF. The chain employs TRBV12-3 or TRBV12-4 and TRBJ2-1; unclear D gene. This CDR3 has 15 residues. Deletions cut 1 base from V and 0 bases from J, with 7 bases between.

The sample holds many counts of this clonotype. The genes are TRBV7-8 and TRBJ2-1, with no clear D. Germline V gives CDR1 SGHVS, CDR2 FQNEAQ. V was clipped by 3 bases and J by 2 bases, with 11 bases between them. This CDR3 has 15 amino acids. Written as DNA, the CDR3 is TGTGCCAGCAGCTTGGAGATACAGACCTACAATGAGCAGTTCTTC. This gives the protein CASSLEIQTYNEQFF. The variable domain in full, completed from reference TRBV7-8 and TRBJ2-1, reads GAGVSQSPRYKVAKRGQDVALRCDPISGHVSLFWYQQALGQGPEFLTYFQNEAQLDKSGLPSDRFFAERPEGSVSTLKIQRTQQEDSAVYLCASSLEIQTYNEQFFGPGTRLTVL.